Presented here are 18 T cell receptor beta chains from one specimen sequenced in a study of blood T cell repertoires in COVID-19. The data were produced by immunoSEQ multiplex PCR, yet TCRdb's version contains in-frame clones alone and is incomplete. The sample has about 130,000 clones, over 75% seen once. Sequencing was performed on peripheral blood. The receptors were sampled from a man in his forties with active or convalescent COVID-19.

V and J are TRBV2 and TRBJ1-1; 8 bases match TRBD1. CDR1 is SNHLY, CDR2 FYNNEI, per germline. The V segment lost 5 bases and the J segment 4 bases; nucleotides outside the gene matches: 9. This CDR3 has 15 residues. CDR3 loop: CASSYPGQAATEAFF. CDR3 DNA sequence: TGTGCCAGCAGTTACCCGGGACAGGCTGCCACTGAAGCTTTCTTT.

The chain recombines TRBV18 with TRBJ2-1, with 11 bases that match TRBD2. Germline lookup yields CDR1 KGHSH and CDR2 LQKENI. The CDR3 runs 17 residues. V lost 3 bases, J lost 9 bases, and 13 bases stayed unmatched. CDR3 protein: CASSPTLTSGVTGEQFF. CDR3 sequence (DNA): TGTGCCAGCTCACCTACTCTGACTAGCGGGGTAACAGGTGAGCAGTTCTTC.

The chain carries TRBV5-1 and TRBJ2-2; 9 bases line up with TRBD1. Germline trimming cut 7 bases from V and 1 base from J; bases unmatched to any gene: 8. CDR1 is SGHRS, CDR2 YFSETQ, per germline. The CDR3 sequence is 16 residues long. In DNA, the CDR3 is TGCGCCAGCGACTTACCGGGACAGGGGAACACCGGGGAGCTGTTTTTT. Its translation: CASDLPGQGNTGELFF.

The V call is TRBV7-8, the J call TRBJ2-2; perhaps TRBD1 as D (7 bases). V shed 3 bases and J shed 1 base, with 9 bases lying between them. The germline V gene has CDR1 SGHVS and CDR2 FQNEAQ. The CDR3 consists of 15 residues. CDR3 amino acids: CASSFQGGNTGELFF. The CDR3, as DNA: TGTGCCAGCAGCTTTCAGGGGGGGAACACCGGGGAGCTGTTTTTT.

This clone was counted a single time. The chain employs TRBV19 and TRBJ1-4; weak D call: TRBD1 (6 bases). This CDR3 region has 15 residues. V was pared by 5 bases and J by 4 bases, with 14 bases between. The V gene's germline CDR1 is LNHDA and CDR2 SQIVND (reference sequence). CDR3 sequence (DNA): TGTGCCAGTAGTGACGGACAGTTTTTTAATGAAAAACTGTTTTTT. The encoded protein is CASSDGQFFNEKLFF.

The chain combines TRBV5-1 with TRBJ1-1; D is possibly TRBD1 (5 bases). V dropped 7 bases and J dropped 0 bases, with 10 bases sitting between them. Germline-derived CDR1 and CDR2 are SGHRS and YFSETQ. The CDR3 contains 13 residues. In DNA form, the CDR3 reads TGCGCCAGCGCAGGGCCGATGAACACTGAAGCTTTCTTT. Translated, it gives CASAGPMNTEAFF.

This chain connects TRBV7-2 to TRBJ2-5; 11 bases fit TRBD2. This CDR3 region has 16 residues. Germline trimming cut 5 bases from V and 3 bases from J; bases unmatched to any gene: 8. Germline V gene data show CDR1 as SGHTA and CDR2 as FQGNSA. The CDR3 DNA is TGTGCCAGCAGCCCCGCCGGGACTAGCGGAAAAGAGACCCAGTACTTC. This gives the protein CASSPAGTSGKETQYF. The whole variable domain, filled in from reference TRBV7-2 and TRBJ2-5, reads GAGVSQSPSNKVTEKGKDVELRCDPISGHTALYWYRQSLGQGLEFLIYFQGNSAPDKSGLPSDRFSAERTGGSVSTLTIQRTQQEDSAVYLCASSPAGTSGKETQYFGPGTRLLVL.

This clone has only a few counts. The chain is built from TRBV18 and TRBJ1-2; 12 bases map to TRBD1. Trimming cost V 6 bases and J 8 bases; bases outside gene matches: 7. This CDR3 is built from 14 residues. Germline lookup yields CDR1 KGHSH and CDR2 LQKENI. CDR3 in amino acids: CASSRDRGLEGYTF. Here the CDR3 DNA reads TGTGCCAGCTCTCGGGACAGGGGGCTCGAAGGCTACACCTTC.

The chain couples TRBV4-2 to TRBJ2-1, with 9 positions matching TRBD2. Per germline, CDR1 LGHNA and CDR2 YNFKEQ. V was clipped by 0 bases and J by 9 bases; unmatched bases: 12. The CDR3 covers 17 residues. The CDR3 protein is CASSQERQGLADGEQFF. In DNA form, the CDR3 reads TGTGCCAGCAGCCAAGAGAGGCAGGGACTAGCTGACGGTGAGCAGTTCTTC.

V usage is TRBV29-1 and J usage is TRBJ1-3, with 9 bases fitting TRBD1. The CDR3 is 15 amino acids. With V trimmed by 6 bases and J by 3 bases, 9 bases remained unmatched. The germline V gene encodes CDR1 SQVTM and CDR2 ANQGSEA. CDR3 loop: CSVRLQGAVGNTIYF. The CDR3, as DNA: TGCAGCGTACGCTTACAGGGGGCAGTTGGAAACACCATATATTTT.

The chain carries TRBV5-1 and TRBJ1-2; 7 positions agree with TRBD1. The germline gives CDR1 SGHRS, CDR2 YFSETQ. The CDR3 sequence is 14 residues long. J gave up 2 bases and V 5 bases, and 6 bases lay outside the gene matches. Here the CDR3 reads CASRRDSANYGYTF. The DNA for the CDR3 is TGCGCCAGCAGAAGGGACAGCGCGAACTATGGCTACACCTTC.

This clone has just a few counts. This chain links TRBV11-2 with TRBJ1-6, with 8 nucleotides matching TRBD1. The V segment lost 3 bases and the J segment 18 bases; nucleotides outside the gene matches: 7. Germline CDR1 and CDR2: SGHAT and FQNNGV. This CDR3 contains 12 residues. The CDR3, as DNA: TGTGCCAGCAGCTTGCTCGGACAGGGTGCCCACTTT. Its protein product is CASSLLGQGAHF.

The chain has TRBV18 and TRBJ2-3; TRBD2 agrees at 11 bases. With V trimmed by 5 bases and J by 0 bases, 16 bases remained unmatched. In germline, CDR1 is KGHSH, CDR2 LQKENI. The CDR3 runs 20 residues. The CDR3 protein is CASSSQSALAGVSSTDTQYF. CDR3 nucleotides: TGTGCCAGCTCATCTCAGTCAGCACTAGCGGGGGTTTCTAGCACAGATACGCAGTATTTT.

This clone came up once. This rearrangement joins TRBV7-9 to TRBJ2-3; 12 bases agree with TRBD2. Germline V gene lookup returns CDR1 SEHNR and CDR2 FQNEAQ (reference sequence). The length of the CDR3 is 16 residues. Trimming cost V 5 bases and J 4 bases; bases outside gene matches: 7. Here the CDR3 reads CASSQLAGGLSDTQYF. The CDR3 DNA follows: TGTGCCAGCAGCCAGCTAGCGGGGGGGCTGTCAGATACGCAGTATTTT.

The chain uses TRBV14 and TRBJ2-7, with TRBD2 identical over 7 bases. Trimming at V came to 9 bases and at J to 2 bases, leaving 10 bases not matched to a gene. CDR1 SGHDN and CDR2 FVKESK come from the germline V gene. There are 14 residues in the CDR3. As DNA, the CDR3 is TGTGCCAGTAGAAGGGGAGGGGAAGCCTACGAGCAGTACTTC. This encodes CASRRGGEAYEQYF.

This clone was seen a handful of times. V is TRBV29-1 and J is TRBJ2-5, with 10 nucleotides matching TRBD2. Germline CDR1 reads SQVTM; CDR2 reads ANQGSEA. After removal of 2 bases from V and 1 base from J, the junction contained 7 bases not matched to a gene. The CDR3 is made up of 16 amino acids. The chain's CDR3 is CSVERGSGGGQETQYF. In DNA, the CDR3 is TGCAGCGTTGAAAGGGGCAGCGGGGGGGGCCAAGAGACCCAGTACTTC.

The chain is built from TRBV11-2 and TRBJ2-2; D is perhaps TRBD1 (6 bases). The V gene's germline CDR1 is SGHAT and CDR2 FQNNGV. There are 14 residues in the CDR3. Trimming left V 4 bases short and J 6 bases short, with 12 bases between. CDR3 in amino acids: CASSSGQISGELFF. CDR3 nucleotide sequence: TGTGCCAGCAGCTCGGGACAAATCTCCGGGGAGCTGTTTTTT.

This clone was counted once. The V gene is TRBV10-3, the J gene TRBJ1-1, with D possibly matching TRBD1 (5 bases). This CDR3 has 12 amino acids. Germline values: CDR1 ENHRY, CDR2 SYGVKD. Trimming stripped 2 bases from V and 6 bases from J, with 7 bases between. Written as DNA, the CDR3 is TGTGCCATCAGTGAGAGGGGCTCTGAAGCTTTCTTT. Protein: CAISERGSEAFF.